This T cell receptor (beta chain) was sequenced in a study of human T cells and chemical hapten exposure. Study overall: 2% DPC applied to a 2 cm by 2 cm arm area sensitized donors.

CDR1 SGHAT and CDR2 FQNNGV come from the germline V gene. The CDR3 spans 15 residues. Time point meaning: patch test 3, about 24 weeks after DPC sensitization. As to treatment: therapeutic diphenylcyclopropenone sensitization with weekly scalp DPC. Staff drew blood before applying each patch test. People who gave samples had alopecia, were 18 to 70 years old, and were suitable for DPC. On this clonotype itself: Sequence at one end of the junction differs from germline and may be a read error.

TCRdb recomputed calls from the RACE reads with MiXCR, one row per CDR3 protein. Among 82,000 or so distinct CDR3 sequences listed, roughly 13% were seen once. The sequencing used whole blood, collected in connection with sensitization to the hapten diphenylcyclopropenone (DPC). This chain joins TRBV11-2 and TRBJ1-5; 8 bases fit TRBD1. This TCR came from a woman aged 50 to 60 with alopecia areata. Some clones in this sample may be carry-over from other donors' samples. The CDR3 region has the DNA TGTGTCAGCACGCAAACAGGGGGTAGCAATCAGCCCCAGCATTTT. It yields the protein CVSTQTGGSNQPQHF.